Listed below are T cell receptor beta chains from one sample, sequenced in a study of technical replicates of blood from several donors. The repertoire was sequenced with immunoSEQ multiplex PCR; TCRdb's copy has only in-frame clones and lacks some. This sample has more than 80,000 clones, with roughly 94% found just once. Sequencing input: T cells isolated from PBMCs. The source is a human donor in good health. CDR3s include the opening cysteine and the closing phenylalanine or tryptophan. The D gene is left open where the match is weak. Where a row states a size, it is once, few, many or the class of an expanded clone; other rows omit it.

clone size	J gene	D gene	CDR3 length	V gene	CDR3 DNA	CDR3 protein
NA	TRBJ2-7	TRBD2	15	TRBV10-1	TGCGCCAGCAGAGTAGCGGGAGTAGGTGAAGGGGAGCAGTACTTC	CASRVAGVGEGEQYF
NA	TRBJ2-3	NA	15	TRBV28	TGTGCCAGCAGTTTGGGGGGAGAGGTCTCAGATACGCAGTATTTT	CASSLGGEVSDTQYF
few	TRBJ2-5	TRBD1	15	TRBV28	TGTGCCAGCAGTTGGGACAGGGAGCTCCAAGAGACCCAGTACTTC	CASSWDRELQETQYF
NA	TRBJ1-1	NA	14	TRBV9	TGTGCCAGCAGCGCTGAAGGGGAAGTAACTGAAGCTTTCTTT	CASSAEGEVTEAFF
few	TRBJ1-2	NA	12	TRBV10-2	TGCGCCAGCAGCCAAGGCGGTGATGGCTACACCTTC	CASSQGGDGYTF
once	TRBJ2-7	NA	15	TRBV10-3	TGTGCCCCCTTATGGTCCGGGAACCTCTCCTACGAGCAGTACTTC	CAPLWSGNLSYEQYF
NA	TRBJ2-7	TRBD1	14	TRBV7-3	TGTGCCAGCAGCTTAACGGGACAGGGCTACGAGCAGTACTTC	CASSLTGQGYEQYF
NA	TRBJ2-7	NA	15	TRBV7-6	TGTGCCAGCAGCATGGAAGACGGGAAAAACTACGAGCAGTACTTC	CASSMEDGKNYEQYF
NA	TRBJ1-3	NA	14	TRBV18	TGTGCCAGCTCACCAGGAGACTCTGGAAACACCATATATTTT	CASSPGDSGNTIYF
NA	TRBJ2-1	TRBD2	20	TRBV9	TGTGCCAGCAGCGTAGGACTGTATCGTGGACTAGCGGACTCCTACAATGAGCAGTTCTTC	CASSVGLYRGLADSYNEQFF
NA	TRBJ2-1	NA	12	TRBV7-8	TGTGCCAGCAGCTTGGGGCACAATGAGCAGTTCTTC	CASSLGHNEQFF
NA	TRBJ2-7	NA	14	TRBV4-2	TGTGCCAGCAGCCAACTTAGTAGCTCCGACGAGCAGTACTTC	CASSQLSSSDEQYF
NA	TRBJ1-2	TRBD1	14	TRBV27	TGTGCCAGCAGTGTCGGACAGGGTCCGGATGGCTACACCTTC	CASSVGQGPDGYTF
NA	TRBJ2-7	TRBD1	13	TRBV11-2	TGTGCCAGCACGCTGGACAGGGGCTACGAGCAGTACTTC	CASTLDRGYEQYF
NA	TRBJ2-7	NA	14	TRBV7-7	TGTGCTAGCAGCTTTAGCGTCAGCTCCTACGAGCAGTACTTC	CASSFSVSSYEQYF
NA	TRBJ1-2	TRBD1	14	TRBV11-1	TGTGCCAGCAGCTCCGACAGGGGCTACTATGGCTACACCTTC	CASSSDRGYYGYTF
NA	TRBJ2-7	NA	15	TRBV10-3	TGTGCCATCAGTGAAAGTTCAGCGGATAACTACGAGCAGTACTTC	CAISESSADNYEQYF
NA	TRBJ2-3	TRBD1	14	TRBV7-3	TGTGCCAGCAGCCGCGACAGGGCAGGAGATACGCAGTATTTT	CASSRDRAGDTQYF
NA	TRBJ2-3	NA	15	TRBV29-1	TGCAGCGTTGAACTAGGACAGCATAGCACAGATACGCAGTATTTT	CSVELGQHSTDTQYF
NA	TRBJ2-1	NA	15	TRBV2	TGTGCCAGCAGTAATACAGGGATCCCCTACAATGAGCAGTTCTTC	CASSNTGIPYNEQFF
NA	TRBJ1-1	NA	14	TRBV7-2	TGTGCCAGCAGCTTAGGGCAGGGATGGACTGAAGCTTTCTTT	CASSLGQGWTEAFF
NA	TRBJ2-7	TRBD2	17	TRBV28	TGTGCCAGCAGTTTAAAACTAGCGGGAGTTTACACCTACGAGCAGTACTTC	CASSLKLAGVYTYEQYF
NA	TRBJ2-3	TRBD2	16	TRBV7-9	TGTGCCAGCAGCTTAGCATCTAGCGGGAGGGCAGATACGCAGTATTTT	CASSLASSGRADTQYF
few	TRBJ2-1	NA	17	TRBV4-1	TGCGCCAGCAGCCAGGGTCCGGTCGGCAGGTACTACAATGAGCAGTTCTTC	CASSQGPVGRYYNEQFF
NA	TRBJ2-7	TRBD1	16	TRBV18	TGTGCCAGCTCATCAAGACCGGGACAGGGAGATTGGGAGCAGTACTTC	CASSSRPGQGDWEQYF
NA	TRBJ2-5	NA	12	TRBV30	TGTGCCTGGAAGGGGGAAGTGGAGACCCAGTACTTC	CAWKGEVETQYF
NA	TRBJ2-5	TRBD1	15	TRBV27	TGTGCCAGCAGCTTAGGGGGACAGGTCCGCGAGACCCAGTACTTC	CASSLGGQVRETQYF
once	TRBJ1-1	NA	13	TRBV5-5	TGTGCCAGCAGCCAGCGTCTGAACACTGAAGCTTTCTTT	CASSQRLNTEAFF
NA	TRBJ2-1	NA	13	TRBV7-6	TGTGCCAGCAGCTTAGGGGGGCTTGGTGAGCAGTTCTTC	CASSLGGLGEQFF
NA	TRBJ2-7	TRBD2	14	TRBV10-3	TGTGCCATCAGTGCTAGCGGAAGCTCCTACGAGCAGTACTTC	CAISASGSSYEQYF
NA	TRBJ2-5	NA	14	TRBV30	TGTGCCTGGAGTGACGAGGGACGGGAGGAGACCCAGTACTTC	CAWSDEGREETQYF
once	TRBJ2-1	TRBD2	15	TRBV6-5	TGTGCCAGCAGTCGTGGGACTAGGACTTCCAATGAGCAGTTCTTC	CASSRGTRTSNEQFF
NA	TRBJ1-2	NA	14	TRBV5-4	TGTGCCAGCAGCTCGGAGACAGGAGGCTATGGCTACACCTTC	CASSSETGGYGYTF
NA	TRBJ1-4	NA	16	TRBV7-7	TGTGCCAGCAGCTTAGGCGGCCGCTCAACTAATGAAAAACTGTTTTTT	CASSLGGRSTNEKLFF
NA	TRBJ2-3	TRBD2	14	TRBV27	TGTGCCAGCAGACTAGCGGGCCCGAGGGATACGCAGTATTTT	CASRLAGPRDTQYF
NA	TRBJ2-1	NA	13	TRBV2	TGTGCCAGCAGTAGCGGAGCCTACAATGAGCAGTTCTTC	CASSSGAYNEQFF
NA	TRBJ2-1	TRBD2	20	TRBV5-1	TGCGCCAGCAGCCCTGGGAGGCGACTAGCGGGAGTTAATTCCTACAATGAGCAGTTCTTC	CASSPGRRLAGVNSYNEQFF
NA	TRBJ2-7	TRBD1	16	TRBV6-5	TGTGCCAGCAGTTACTACCGGGACAGGGGCCCCTACGAGCAGTACTTC	CASSYYRDRGPYEQYF
NA	TRBJ1-1	NA	15	TRBV27	TGTGCCAGCAGCAAAGCCTGGGGCGTAGAAACTGAAGCTTTCTTT	CASSKAWGVETEAFF
NA	TRBJ2-7	TRBD1	12	TRBV19	TGTGCCACCTCAGGACAGGGGTACGAGCAGTACTTC	CATSGQGYEQYF
NA	TRBJ2-3	NA	14	TRBV19	TGTGCCAGTAGTGGGAGTATCGGCCCAGATACGCAGTATTTT	CASSGSIGPDTQYF
NA	TRBJ2-7	NA	12	TRBV7-9	TGTGCCAGCAGCGGACAGTCCTACGAGCAGTACTTC	CASSGQSYEQYF
once	TRBJ1-4	TRBD1	15	TRBV4-3	TGCGCCAGCAGCCAAAACAGGGGGAGTAGTGAAAAACTGTTTTTT	CASSQNRGSSEKLFF
NA	TRBJ2-7	NA	13	TRBV11-2	TGTGCCAGCAGCTTCGGGGGTGGGTACGAGCAGTACTTC	CASSFGGGYEQYF
NA	TRBJ2-7	TRBD1	14	TRBV19	TGTGCCAGTAGTCCCCAGGGGGCGTTTGGCGAGCAGTACTTC	CASSPQGAFGEQYF
NA	TRBJ2-1	NA	14	TRBV6-5	TGTGCCAGCAGGATAGCGTACTTCCACAATGAGCAGTTCTTC	CASRIAYFHNEQFF
NA	TRBJ1-2	TRBD1	13	TRBV5-1	TGCGCCAGCAGCGGGACAGGGGTTAACGGCTACACCTTC	CASSGTGVNGYTF
NA	TRBJ1-2	NA	13	TRBV9	TGTGCCAGCAGCATGGACAGCCTCTATGGCTACACCTTC	CASSMDSLYGYTF
NA	TRBJ1-1	NA	14	TRBV19	TGTGCCAGCCAAGCGACTACCGACGGAACTGAAGCTTTCTTT	CASQATTDGTEAFF
NA	TRBJ2-7	NA	14	TRBV18	TGTGCCAGCTCACCGCGTGGAGGGGATCACGAGCAGTACTTC	CASSPRGGDHEQYF
NA	TRBJ2-6	NA	16	TRBV19	TGTGCCAGCCGGGACACCTTTTCCTCTGGGGCCAACGTCCTGACTTTC	CASRDTFSSGANVLTF
once	TRBJ2-5	NA	14	TRBV27	TGTGCCAGCAGTTTATCGGGGACTCAAGAGACCCAGTACTTC	CASSLSGTQETQYF
NA	TRBJ2-7	TRBD2	16	TRBV27	TGTGCCAGCAGTTTCTCTAGCGGGCCTATAACCTACGAGCAGTACTTC	CASSFSSGPITYEQYF